The rows below give T cell receptor beta chains drawn from one sample of a study of blood T cell repertoires in COVID-19. Here immunoSEQ multiplex PCR was the method, and the copy in TCRdb shows in-frame clones only, minus some. The data hold some 250,000 clones, with roughly 90% observed a single time. Specimen: PBMCs or T cells enriched from blood (not recorded which). All receptors come from a man in his forties who had recovered from COVID-19. Each CDR3 is given with its conserved first and last residue. The order of the fields is J gene, D gene, clone size, V gene, CDR3 protein, CDR3 DNA. D genes are given only for firm matches. Rows may omit the clone size; those that give it use once, few, many or a size class.

J: TRBJ1-5; D: NA; size: once; V: TRBV4-3; CDR3: CASSQALLQPQHF; DNA: TGCGCCAGCAGCCAAGCCCTGCTACAGCCCCAGCATTTT
J: TRBJ1-2; D: NA; size: NA; V: TRBV19; CDR3: CATTRDLAIYGYTF; DNA: TGTGCCACTACCAGGGATCTTGCGATCTATGGCTACACCTTC
J: TRBJ2-1; D: TRBD2; size: NA; V: TRBV9; CDR3: CASSVAPLGLAGSLEQFF; DNA: TGTGCCAGCAGCGTAGCTCCTCTTGGACTAGCGGGATCTTTGGAGCAGTTCTTC
J: TRBJ1-6; D: TRBD1; size: NA; V: TRBV9; CDR3: CASSVSGQGADSPLHF; DNA: TGTGCCAGCAGCGTGAGCGGACAGGGGGCTGATTCACCCCTCCACTTT
J: TRBJ2-5; D: TRBD1; size: NA; V: TRBV24-1; CDR3: CATSDDRERETQYF; DNA: TGTGCCACCAGTGACGACAGGGAACGAGAGACCCAGTACTTC
J: TRBJ1-2; D: TRBD1; size: NA; V: TRBV6-5; CDR3: CASNRDRGKDGYTF; DNA: TGTGCCAGCAATCGAGACAGGGGAAAAGATGGCTACACCTTC
J: TRBJ2-5; D: TRBD2; size: NA; V: TRBV7-2; CDR3: CASSLRTSGSREKETQYF; DNA: TGTGCCAGCAGCCTCCGGACTAGCGGGAGCCGCGAAAAAGAGACCCAGTACTTC
J: TRBJ2-7; D: NA; size: NA; V: TRBV27; CDR3: CASITYEQYF; DNA: TGTGCCAGCATCACCTACGAGCAGTACTTC
J: TRBJ2-3; D: TRBD2; size: once; V: TRBV6-4; CDR3: CASSDSTSGSDTQYF; DNA: TGTGCCAGCAGTGACTCGACTAGCGGGTCAGATACGCAGTATTTT
J: TRBJ2-1; D: NA; size: NA; V: TRBV19; CDR3: CASSRRAEQFF; DNA: TGTGCCTCGTCGCGGAGGGCTGAGCAGTTCTTC
J: TRBJ2-1; D: TRBD2; size: NA; V: TRBV20-1; CDR3: CSASSGRAGYNEQFF; DNA: TGCAGTGCTAGTAGCGGGAGGGCCGGGTACAATGAGCAGTTCTTC
J: TRBJ1-6; D: NA; size: NA; V: TRBV3-1/TRBV3-2; CDR3: CASSQVPGYSPLHF; DNA: TGTGCCAGCAGCCAGGTGCCGGGGTATTCACCCCTCCACTTT
J: TRBJ2-7; D: NA; size: NA; V: TRBV2; CDR3: CASSGGRGYEQYF; DNA: TGTGCCAGCAGTGGGGGCAGGGGCTACGAGCAGTACTTC
J: TRBJ2-3; D: TRBD1; size: NA; V: TRBV29-1; CDR3: CSVRDRGPTDTQYF; DNA: TGCAGCGTTAGGGACAGGGGGCCTACAGATACGCAGTATTTT
J: TRBJ1-2; D: NA; size: NA; V: TRBV30; CDR3: CAWSVALYGYTF; DNA: TGTGCCTGGAGTGTAGCCCTCTATGGCTACACCTTC
J: TRBJ1-1; D: TRBD1; size: NA; V: TRBV4-1; CDR3: CASSQGDRGWNTEAFF; DNA: TGCGCCAGCAGCCAGGGGGACAGGGGTTGGAACACTGAAGCTTTCTTT
J: TRBJ1-1; D: TRBD1; size: NA; V: TRBV19; CDR3: CASSAGQGGMNTEAFF; DNA: TGTGCCAGTAGTGCAGGACAGGGGGGGATGAACACTGAAGCTTTCTTT
J: TRBJ2-3; D: TRBD2; size: NA; V: TRBV10-3; CDR3: CAISDTSGWSTDTQYF; DNA: TGTGCCATCAGTGATACTAGCGGGTGGAGCACAGATACGCAGTATTTT
J: TRBJ2-7; D: TRBD1; size: NA; V: TRBV27; CDR3: CASSWDRTHSYEQYF; DNA: TGTGCCAGCAGTTGGGACAGGACCCACTCCTACGAGCAGTACTTC
J: TRBJ2-1; D: NA; size: NA; V: TRBV3-1/TRBV3-2; CDR3: CASSQRTDEQFF; DNA: TGTGCCAGCAGCCAACGAACGGATGAGCAGTTCTTC
J: TRBJ1-1; D: TRBD1; size: NA; V: TRBV18; CDR3: CASSGTGGGTEAFF; DNA: TGTGCCAGCTCCGGGACAGGGGGAGGCACTGAAGCTTTCTTT
J: TRBJ2-2; D: NA; size: NA; V: TRBV18; CDR3: CASSPGPGAGELFF; DNA: TGTGCCAGCTCACCGGGGCCGGGGGCCGGGGAGCTGTTTTTT
J: TRBJ2-7; D: NA; size: NA; V: TRBV3-1/TRBV3-2; CDR3: CASSQMPGSYEQYF; DNA: TGTGCCAGCAGCCAGATGCCGGGCTCCTACGAGCAGTACTTC
J: TRBJ1-5; D: NA; size: NA; V: TRBV28; CDR3: CASSSGGWAPYQPQHF; DNA: TGTGCCAGCAGTTCAGGTGGTTGGGCACCTTATCAGCCCCAGCATTTT
J: TRBJ2-7; D: TRBD1; size: NA; V: TRBV4-1; CDR3: CASSQKRPDRTYEQYF; DNA: TGCGCCAGCAGCCAAAAGCGGCCGGACAGGACCTACGAGCAGTACTTC
J: TRBJ1-2; D: NA; size: NA; V: TRBV13; CDR3: CASSLGLASTMGYGYTF; DNA: TGTGCCAGCAGCTTAGGTCTGGCTAGCACTATGGGCTATGGCTACACCTTC
J: TRBJ2-1; D: TRBD2; size: NA; V: TRBV7-2; CDR3: CASSFLLAGYNEQFF; DNA: TGTGCCAGCAGCTTTTTACTAGCGGGGTACAATGAGCAGTTCTTC
J: TRBJ1-4; D: NA; size: once; V: TRBV4-3; CDR3: CASSQGTSNNEKLFF; DNA: TGCGCCAGCAGCCAGGGGACAAGCAATAATGAAAAACTGTTTTTT
J: TRBJ2-7; D: NA; size: NA; V: TRBV11-1; CDR3: CASSLVTAQLGEQYF; DNA: TGTGCCAGCAGCTTAGTTACAGCACAATTGGGCGAGCAGTACTTC
J: TRBJ1-2; D: NA; size: NA; V: TRBV9; CDR3: CASSVDGMGDYGYTF; DNA: TGTGCCAGCAGCGTAGATGGTATGGGAGACTATGGCTACACCTTC
J: TRBJ2-5; D: NA; size: once; V: TRBV5-1; CDR3: CASSFSRETQYF; DNA: TGCGCCAGCAGCTTCTCCCGAGAGACCCAGTACTTC
J: TRBJ1-1; D: NA; size: NA; V: TRBV19; CDR3: CASSLGTRDTGAFF; DNA: TGTGCCAGTAGTTTAGGGACCCGGGACACGGGGGCTTTCTTT
J: TRBJ2-6; D: NA; size: NA; V: TRBV11-3; CDR3: CASSPLVPPGANVLTF; DNA: TGTGCCAGCAGCCCACTAGTTCCCCCTGGGGCCAACGTCCTGACTTTC
J: TRBJ2-7; D: TRBD1; size: NA; V: TRBV7-2; CDR3: CASSSNRGYEQYF; DNA: TGTGCCAGCAGCTCGAACAGGGGCTACGAGCAGTACTTC
J: TRBJ2-7; D: NA; size: NA; V: TRBV5-6; CDR3: CASSGGQRYYEQYF; DNA: TGTGCCAGCAGCGGTGGACAGAGGTACTACGAGCAGTACTTC
J: TRBJ1-6; D: NA; size: NA; V: TRBV19; CDR3: CASSIERNSPLHF; DNA: TGTGCCAGTAGTATAGAGCGGAATTCACCCCTCCACTTT
J: TRBJ2-7; D: TRBD2; size: NA; V: TRBV28; CDR3: CASSWLAGKEQYF; DNA: TGTGCCAGCAGTTGGCTAGCGGGAAAGGAGCAGTACTTC
J: TRBJ1-2; D: NA; size: NA; V: TRBV7-2; CDR3: CASSPIDRQNYGYTF; DNA: TGTGCCAGCAGCCCAATCGACAGGCAGAACTATGGCTACACCTTC
J: TRBJ2-7; D: TRBD1; size: NA; V: TRBV14; CDR3: CASSLPGQGVYEQYF; DNA: TGTGCCAGCAGCCTCCCGGGACAGGGGGTATACGAGCAGTACTTC
J: TRBJ1-5; D: NA; size: NA; V: TRBV12-3/TRBV12-4; CDR3: CASSFRSNQPQHF; DNA: TGTGCCAGCAGTTTTCGGAGCAATCAGCCCCAGCATTTT
J: TRBJ2-7; D: TRBD1; size: NA; V: TRBV19; CDR3: CASSAATGAYEQYF; DNA: TGTGCCAGTAGCGCGGCGACAGGGGCCTACGAGCAGTACTTC
J: TRBJ1-5; D: TRBD1; size: NA; V: TRBV2; CDR3: CASRGTEDSNQPQHF; DNA: TGTGCCAGCAGGGGGACAGAAGATAGCAATCAGCCCCAGCATTTT
J: TRBJ1-2; D: NA; size: NA; V: TRBV5-8; CDR3: CASSSPRRTVPMGYTF; DNA: TGTGCCAGCAGCTCGCCAAGGCGGACAGTTCCTATGGGCTACACCTTC
J: TRBJ2-7; D: TRBD2; size: once; V: TRBV11-2; CDR3: CASSWTSGSYEQYF; DNA: TGTGCCAGCAGCTGGACTAGCGGGAGTTACGAGCAGTACTTC
J: TRBJ1-2; D: TRBD1; size: NA; V: TRBV9; CDR3: CASGKPGQGAPGYTF; DNA: TGTGCCAGCGGAAAACCGGGACAGGGGGCGCCTGGCTACACCTTC
J: TRBJ2-3; D: NA; size: NA; V: TRBV5-6; CDR3: CASSLQQGGTDTQYF; DNA: TGTGCCAGCAGCTTGCAGCAGGGTGGCACAGATACGCAGTATTTT
J: TRBJ1-5; D: NA; size: NA; V: TRBV13; CDR3: CASSLANQPQHF; DNA: TGTGCCAGCAGCTTAGCTAATCAGCCCCAGCATTTT
J: TRBJ2-2; D: TRBD1; size: NA; V: TRBV19; CDR3: CASLRRTGMTGELFF; DNA: TGTGCCAGTCTCAGAAGGACAGGGATGACCGGGGAGCTGTTTTTT
J: TRBJ1-5; D: NA; size: once; V: TRBV20-1; CDR3: CSASVGGILVNQPQHF; DNA: TGCAGTGCTAGTGTCGGGGGGATCTTAGTGAATCAGCCCCAGCATTTT
J: TRBJ1-6; D: NA; size: NA; V: TRBV27; CDR3: CASRDAQGRSSPLHF; DNA: TGTGCCAGCCGAGACGCCCAGGGGCGCAGTTCACCCCTCCACTTT
J: TRBJ1-1; D: NA; size: few; V: TRBV20-1; CDR3: CSARKNTEAFF; DNA: TGCAGTGCCAGGAAGAACACTGAAGCTTTCTTT
J: TRBJ2-7; D: NA; size: few; V: TRBV12-2; CDR3: CASRCSLGPSYEQYF; DNA: TGTGCAAGTCGCTGCAGCCTTGGGCCCTCCTACGAGCAGTACTTC
J: TRBJ1-6; D: NA; size: NA; V: TRBV19; CDR3: CASSILSGVDNSPLHF; DNA: TGTGCCAGTAGTATTTTGTCAGGGGTGGATAATTCACCCCTCCACTTT